The 13 T cell receptor beta chains below were found in one sample sequenced in a study of CD8 T cells in Susac syndrome. Random hexamers served to reverse transcribe roughly 0.5 to 1 ug RNA. TCRdb fed the immunoSEQ multiplex PCR reads into MiXCR, producing one record per CDR3 protein. This sample has about 85,000 distinct CDR3 sequences; more than 85% occur once, and the top ten carry more than 0.45%. Sample: CD8+ T cells from PBMCs. Source of these receptors: a human donor with Susac syndrome.

The CDR3 DNA reads as TGCAGCGTTCGGTCACTAGCGGGTTATGAGCAGTACTTC. Amino acids: CSVRSLAGYEQYF. This sequence joins TRBV29-1 and TRBJ2-7; 9 positions agree with TRBD2. The V gene's germline CDR1 is SQVTM and CDR2 ANQGSEA. J gave up 7 bases and V 5 bases, and 9 bases lay outside the gene matches. The CDR3 covers 13 residues.

The gene calls are TRBV6-5 and TRBJ2-1; D remains unclear. The CDR3 is 14 residues long. From germline, CDR1 is MNHEY and CDR2 SVGAGI. V shed 4 bases and J shed 1 base, with 8 bases lying between them. The CDR3 sequence: CASSSDDSYNEQFF. The CDR3 DNA reads TGTGCCAGCAGTTCGGATGATTCCTACAATGAGCAGTTCTTC.

The rearrangement links TRBV7-9 to TRBJ2-3; 8 bases are a match to TRBD1. The J segment lost 0 bases and the V segment lost 4 bases, leaving 3 bases of the junction unmatched. In germline, CDR1 is SEHNR, CDR2 FQNEAQ (reference sequence). The CDR3 is made up of 15 amino acids. The chain's CDR3 is CASSYWTGSTDTQYF. The CDR3 coding sequence is TGTGCCAGCAGCTATTGGACAGGGAGCACAGATACGCAGTATTTT.

The chain uses TRBV20-1 and TRBJ2-1; tentatively, D is TRBD2 (7 bases). The CDR3 totals 16 residues. Germline V gene sequence: CDR1 DFQATT, CDR2 SNEGSKA (reference sequence). With 0 bases removed from V and 2 bases from J, the gap between germline ends came to 14 bases. The CDR3 DNA reads TGCAGTGCTAGAGACCCGGGGGGCGCGACCTACAATGAGCAGTTCTTC. Translation: CSARDPGGATYNEQFF.

The chain couples TRBV30 to TRBJ2-1, with 11 bases that match TRBD2. Germline assignment: CDR1 GTSNPN and CDR2 SVGIG (reference sequence). There are 17 residues in the CDR3. V shed 8 bases, J shed 0 bases, and the junction held 12 bases outside the gene matches. The CDR3 coding sequence is TGTGCCGGCATACTAGCGGGGGTGATGAGCTCCTACAATGAGCAGTTCTTC. Protein: CAGILAGVMSSYNEQFF.

V gene TRBV5-4 combines with J gene TRBJ2-2; 11 bases map to TRBD2. From germline, CDR1 is SGHNT and CDR2 YYREEE (reference sequence). V was pared by 3 bases and J by 2 bases, with 3 bases of the junction left unmatched. This CDR3 has 16 amino acids. CDR3 amino acids: CASSWGLAENTGELFF. The CDR3 coding sequence is TGTGCCAGCAGCTGGGGACTAGCGGAAAACACCGGGGAGCTGTTTTTT.

V gene TRBV6-6 combines with J gene TRBJ2-1; unclear D gene. V was shortened by 8 bases and J by 3 bases, with 5 bases between the two germline ends. The CDR3 contains 11 residues. Per the germline V gene, CDR1 is MNHNY and CDR2 is SVGAGI (reference sequence). This chain's CDR3 is CASGFYNEQFF. The CDR3, as DNA: TGTGCCAGCGGGTTCTACAATGAGCAGTTCTTC.

The rearrangement links TRBV29-1 to TRBJ2-7; D is ambiguous. Germline-derived CDR1 and CDR2 are SQVTM and ANQGSEA. V was pared by 2 bases and J by 6 bases, with 20 bases between. The CDR3 totals 15 residues. CDR3 region: CSVEFDRSRSPEQYF. DNA of the CDR3: TGCAGCGTTGAATTCGATCGGTCCCGAAGTCCCGAGCAGTACTTC.

V and J are TRBV15 and TRBJ2-2; perhaps TRBD2 as D (5 bases). Germline V gene lookup returns CDR1 LNHNV and CDR2 YYDKDF (reference sequence). Deletions cut 6 bases from V and 6 bases from J, with 32 bases between. The length of the CDR3 is 20 residues. Here the CDR3 reads CATSSGGTNWVAPAAGELFF. DNA for the CDR3: TGTGCCACCAGTTCCGGCGGCACCAACTGGGTAGCGCCAGCGGCCGGGGAGCTGTTTTTT.

The chain links TRBV30 to TRBJ2-3; 9 positions agree with TRBD2. V gave up 0 bases and J gave up 0 bases; unmatched junction bases: 4. The CDR3 runs to 16 residues. CDR1 is GTSNPN, CDR2 SVGIG, per germline (reference sequence). As DNA, the CDR3 is TGTGCCTGGAGTGTTCCTAGCGGGGCGAGCACAGATACGCAGTATTTT. It encodes CAWSVPSGASTDTQYF.

The chain links TRBV25-1 to TRBJ2-5; D is tentatively TRBD1 or TRBD2 (6 bases each). Per the germline V gene, CDR1 is MGHDK and CDR2 is SYGVNS. The V end lost 1 base, the J end lost 4 bases, and 10 bases lay between the germline ends. This CDR3 is 14 amino acids long. CDR3 amino acids: CASSEFRGLETQYF. In DNA, the CDR3 is TGTGCCAGCAGTGAATTCCGGGGGCTAGAGACCCAGTACTTC. The whole variable domain, remainder taken from reference TRBV25-1 and TRBJ2-5, is EADIYQTPRYLVIGTGKKITLECSQTMGHDKMYWYQQDPGMELHLIHYSYGVNSTEKGDLSSESTVSRIRTEHFPLTLESARPSHTSQYLCASSEFRGLETQYFGPGTRLLVL.

The chain links TRBV7-9 to TRBJ2-7; D unclear. CDR1 and CDR2 from the germline V gene are SEHNR and FQNEAQ (reference sequence). The CDR3 extends over 14 amino acids. Between the trimmed V and J ends, which lost 4 bases and 3 bases, there was a span of 13 bases. The CDR3 loop reads CASSSQIVDYEQYF. In DNA, the CDR3 is TGTGCCAGCAGCTCGCAAATTGTTGACTACGAGCAGTACTTC.

This rearrangement joins TRBV20-1 to TRBJ2-5; D possibly corresponds to TRBD2 (5 bases). CDR3 size: 16 residues. Germline CDR1 and CDR2: DFQATT and SNEGSKA (reference sequence). Trimming shortened V by 1 base and J by 1 base, and 16 bases separated the two germline ends. The CDR3 DNA reads as TGCAGTGCTAGAGCTCGCACTCTAGCTCTCCAAGAGACCCAGTACTTC. Translated: CSARARTLALQETQYF.